Listed below are T cell receptor beta chains from one sample, sequenced in a study of T cells in localized non-small cell lung cancer. TCRdb's table, derived via immunoSEQ multiplex PCR, lists solely in-frame clones and lacks some. The sample holds some 5,900 clones; approximately 40% are singletons and the top ten take approximately 9.3%. Sequencing used lung tumor tissue, obtained before any cancer treatment. All receptors derive from a woman aged 35-75 years with stage II squamous cell lung carcinoma. CDR3s include the opening cysteine and the closing phenylalanine or tryptophan. D genes are given only for firm matches. Where a row states a size, it is once, few, many or the class of an expanded clone; other rows omit it.

j_call,v_call,cdr3_length,d_call,clone_size,cdr3_aa,cdr3_nt
TRBJ2-7,TRBV19,14,TRBD1,NA,CASNAGTGTYEQYF,TGTGCCAGTAACGCCGGGACAGGGACCTACGAGCAGTACTTC
TRBJ2-7,TRBV6-8,15,NA,large,CASSYQSGASYEQYF,TGTGCCAGCAGTTACCAGAGCGGCGCCTCCTACGAGCAGTACTTC
TRBJ2-2,TRBV11-3,14,NA,NA,CASSLEAGTGELFF,TGTGCCAGCAGCTTAGAGGCAGGGACCGGGGAGCTGTTTTTT
TRBJ1-6,TRBV28,16,NA,NA,CASSLSHGRYNSPLHF,TGTGCCAGCAGTTTGTCTCATGGCCGATATAATTCACCCCTCCACTTT
TRBJ2-1,TRBV1,19,NA,NA,CASSPRVEGKGGSYNEQFF,TGCGCCAGCAGCCCAAGGGTCGAGGGCAAGGGGGGCTCCTACAATGAGCAGTTCTTC
TRBJ1-2,TRBV28,14,NA,NA,CASSPRLDLRGYTF,TGTGCCAGCAGCCCTAGGCTGGATTTACGGGGCTACACCTTC
TRBJ1-4,TRBV11-3,15,NA,large,CASTPSQATNEKLFF,TGTGCCAGCACACCATCACAGGCAACTAATGAAAAACTGTTTTTT
TRBJ1-2,TRBV28,12,NA,few,CASSWTVYGYTF,TGTGCCAGCAGTTGGACTGTTTATGGCTACACCTTC
TRBJ2-5,TRBV19,14,TRBD2,NA,CASSGLAGEETQYF,TGTGCCAGTAGCGGACTAGCGGGAGAAGAGACCCAGTACTTC
TRBJ1-2,TRBV4-1,14,NA,NA,CASSQEAGHYGYTF,TGCGCCAGCAGCCAAGAGGCCGGCCACTATGGCTACACCTTC
TRBJ2-1,TRBV9,16,NA,few,CASRKWGDTLYNEQFF,TGTGCCAGCAGAAAGTGGGGGGATACCTTGTACAATGAGCAGTTCTTC
TRBJ2-7,TRBV29-1,13,TRBD2,NA,CSVRTSGSWEQYF,TGCAGCGTCCGGACTAGCGGGAGTTGGGAGCAGTACTTC
TRBJ2-3,TRBV11-3,18,TRBD2,few,CASSLGRLAGGTTDTQYF,TGTGCCAGCAGCTTAGGGCGACTAGCGGGAGGAACCACAGATACGCAGTATTTT
TRBJ2-7,TRBV18,14,TRBD1,NA,CASSRRQGAWEQYF,TGTGCCAGCTCACGCAGACAGGGGGCATGGGAGCAGTACTTC
TRBJ1-2,TRBV10-3,17,NA,NA,CAISESGGSYDNYGYTF,TGTGCCATCAGTGAGTCGGGGGGCAGCTACGATAACTATGGCTACACCTTC
TRBJ1-1,TRBV15,18,TRBD1,NA,CATSSRRGGQGFVAEAFF,TGTGCCACCAGCAGCAGGAGGGGGGGACAGGGATTTGTAGCTGAAGCTTTCTTT
TRBJ1-1,TRBV5-1,14,NA,NA,CASSLARGGTEAFF,TGCGCCAGCAGCTTAGCCAGGGGAGGCACTGAAGCTTTCTTT
TRBJ2-5,TRBV19,14,TRBD2,NA,CASSGGLAGETQYF,TGTGCCAGTAGCGGAGGACTAGCGGGGGAGACCCAGTACTTC
TRBJ2-5,TRBV9,17,TRBD2,NA,CASSGALGTSGQETQYF,TGTGCCAGCAGCGGGGCGCTGGGGACTAGCGGCCAAGAGACCCAGTACTTC
TRBJ1-1,TRBV28,14,NA,NA,CASSSTGPNTEAFF,TGTGCCAGCAGCAGTACAGGACCGAACACTGAAGCTTTCTTT
TRBJ1-2,TRBV18,15,NA,NA,CASSPDASDRGGYTF,TGTGCCAGCTCACCCGATGCCTCGGACCGGGGTGGCTACACCTTC
TRBJ1-1,TRBV19,15,NA,NA,CASSIEPVMNTEAFF,TGTGCCAGTAGTATAGAGCCGGTCATGAACACTGAAGCTTTCTTT
TRBJ2-5,TRBV10-3,14,TRBD2,few,CAARKAGVGETQYF,TGTGCCGCCCGAAAAGCGGGAGTAGGGGAGACCCAGTACTTC
TRBJ2-5,TRBV6-8,14,NA,few,CASSYSGSQETQYF,TGTGCCAGCAGTTACTCGGGGAGCCAAGAGACCCAGTACTTC
TRBJ2-7,TRBV6-8,14,TRBD2,medium-sized,CASSYGGSGYEQYF,TGTGCCAGCAGTTACGGCGGGAGCGGATACGAGCAGTACTTC
TRBJ2-5,TRBV9,15,NA,NA,CASSPSAERHETQYF,TGTGCCAGCAGTCCCTCAGCGGAGCGCCATGAGACCCAGTACTTC
TRBJ1-1,TRBV11-3,14,TRBD1,large,CASSPGQGDPEAFF,TGTGCCAGCAGCCCGGGACAGGGGGACCCTGAAGCTTTCTTT
TRBJ1-5,TRBV28,13,TRBD1,NA,CASQGTGNQPQHF,TGTGCCAGCCAGGGGACAGGGAATCAGCCCCAGCATTTT
TRBJ1-6,TRBV19,14,NA,once,CASRVPGPSGPLHF,TGTGCCAGTAGGGTGCCGGGGCCATCGGGGCCCCTCCACTTT
TRBJ2-7,TRBV6-7,16,NA,NA,CANATPRAGTSYEQYF,TGTGCCAACGCGACCCCCCGAGCAGGGACATCCTACGAGCAGTACTTC
TRBJ1-5,TRBV19,17,NA,few,CASSMWQNMYSNQPQHF,TGTGCCAGTAGTATGTGGCAGAACATGTATAGCAATCAGCCCCAGCATTTT
TRBJ1-1,TRBV7-2,13,NA,few,CASSSSLGTEAFF,TGTGCCAGCAGCAGCTCCCTGGGGACTGAAGCTTTCTTT
TRBJ1-6,TRBV19,15,TRBD1,few,CASSIRTGRNSPLHF,TGTGCCAGTAGTATAAGGACAGGGCGTAATTCACCCCTCCACTTT
TRBJ1-5,TRBV25-1,13,NA,NA,CASSDSGNQPQHF,TGTGCCAGCAGTGACTCGGGCAATCAGCCCCAGCATTTT
TRBJ2-2,TRBV12-5,15,TRBD1,NA,CASGPGTGNTGELFF,TGTGCTAGTGGGCCCGGGACAGGGAACACCGGGGAGCTGTTTTTT
TRBJ2-2,TRBV11-3,14,NA,medium-sized,CASSLGTVTGELFF,TGTGCCAGCAGCTTAGGGACAGTCACCGGGGAGCTGTTTTTT
TRBJ2-1,TRBV6-8,16,NA,NA,CASSAYWGPLNNEQFF,TGTGCCAGCAGTGCGTATTGGGGACCGCTGAACAATGAGCAGTTCTTC
TRBJ1-2,TRBV6-8,13,NA,few,CASSPDGSYGYTF,TGTGCCAGCAGTCCGGACGGAAGCTATGGCTACACCTTC
TRBJ1-4,TRBV18,13,NA,NA,CASSPSVNEKLFF,TGTGCCAGCTCACCAAGTGTTAATGAAAAACTGTTTTTT
TRBJ1-5,TRBV28,14,NA,NA,CASSPRSYHQPQHF,TGTGCCAGCAGTCCGAGGTCTTATCATCAGCCCCAGCATTTT
TRBJ2-7,TRBV4-1,15,TRBD2,few,CASSPLAGGPREQYF,TGCGCCAGCAGCCCTCTAGCGGGAGGGCCTCGGGAGCAGTACTTC
TRBJ1-2,TRBV19,12,NA,NA,CASTRTDYGYTF,TGTGCCAGTACCAGGACAGATTATGGCTACACCTTC
TRBJ2-3,TRBV28,15,TRBD1,NA,CASNPPGTENQPQYF,TGTGCCAGCAATCCCCCCGGGACAGAGAATCAGCCCCAGTATTTT
TRBJ1-5,TRBV6-8,13,NA,few,CASIGSGNQPQHF,TGTGCCAGCATAGGCTCCGGGAATCAGCCCCAGCATTTT
TRBJ1-4,TRBV7-6,15,TRBD1,NA,CASSLEGQGNQKLFF,TGTGCCAGCAGCTTGGAGGGACAGGGAAACCAAAAACTGTTTTTT
TRBJ2-2,TRBV11-3,14,NA,few,CASSRRANTGELFF,TGTGCCAGCAGCCGGCGCGCGAACACCGGGGAGCTGTTTTTT
TRBJ1-3,TRBV6-8,15,NA,NA,CASSSGPLSGNTIYF,TGTGCCAGCAGTTCAGGTCCCCTCTCTGGAAACACCATATATTTT
TRBJ2-4,TRBV19,23,NA,NA,CASSGGRSGARKMLLGAKNIQYF,TGTGCCAGTAGTGGGGGACGGAGTGGCGCCAGGAAGATGCTGCTCGGGGCCAAAAACATTCAGTACTTC
TRBJ2-6,TRBV28,18,TRBD1,few,CASTPTGGRGSGANVLTF,TGTGCCAGTACACCAACAGGGGGCCGGGGCTCTGGGGCCAACGTCCTGACTTTC
TRBJ2-7,TRBV19,14,NA,NA,CASSRVGGSYEQYF,TGTGCCAGTAGTAGGGTTGGCGGCTCCTACGAGCAGTACTTC